This T cell receptor beta chain was captured in a study of technical replicates of blood from a few donors. The length of the CDR3 is 13 residues. Germline CDR1 reads MGHRA; CDR2 reads YSYEKL. Trimming stripped 3 bases from V and 2 bases from J, with 6 bases between. This table comes from immunoSEQ multiplex PCR, and its TCRdb copy is limited to in-frame clones, with some not included. The top ten hold about 0.26% of the sample, which has about 88,000 clones, roughly 90% seen once. The chain uses TRBV4-1 and TRBJ2-3, with D hard to call. The TCR originated in a human donor in good health. Sequencing was done on a sample of T cells isolated from PBMCs. The DNA of the CDR3 is TGCGCCAGCAGCCAGTTGGCCACAGATACGCAGTATTTT. This sequence encodes CASSQLATDTQYF.